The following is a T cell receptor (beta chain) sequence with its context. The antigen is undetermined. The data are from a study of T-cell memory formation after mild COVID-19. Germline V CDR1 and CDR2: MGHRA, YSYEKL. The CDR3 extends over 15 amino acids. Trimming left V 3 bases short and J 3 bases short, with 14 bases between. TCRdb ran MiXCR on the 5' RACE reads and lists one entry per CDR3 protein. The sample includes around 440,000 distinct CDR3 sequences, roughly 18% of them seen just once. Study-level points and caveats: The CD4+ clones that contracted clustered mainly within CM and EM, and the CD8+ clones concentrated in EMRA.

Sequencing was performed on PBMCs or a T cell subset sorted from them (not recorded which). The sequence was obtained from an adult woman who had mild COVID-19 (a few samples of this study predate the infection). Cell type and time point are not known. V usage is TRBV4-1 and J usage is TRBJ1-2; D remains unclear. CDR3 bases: TGCGCCAGCAGCCAGCCCCTACTACTTTACTATGGCTACACCTTC. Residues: CASSQPLLLYYGYTF.